This is a list of T cell receptor beta chains from one sample in a study of control samples from healthy donors and cancer patients. Produced via immunoSEQ multiplex PCR; TCRdb's table is partial and in-frame only. The sample carries approximately 100,000 clones, roughly 89% recorded once. What was sequenced was blood. The origin of the receptors is a human donor in good health. The donor label of this sample is uncertain. CDR3s include the opening cysteine and the closing phenylalanine or tryptophan. The D gene is left open where the match is weak. Only part of the rows carry a size: once, few, many, or a class if the clone is expanded.

cdr3_aa: CASSEAGSSEKLFF
cdr3_nt: TGTGCCAGCAGTGAGGCTGGATCGAGTGAAAAACTGTTTTTT
j_call: TRBJ1-4
v_call: TRBV6-1
d_call: NA
clone_size: NA

cdr3_aa: CASSFGGLYGYTF
cdr3_nt: TGTGCCAGCAGCTTTGGGGGACTCTATGGCTACACCTTC
j_call: TRBJ1-2
v_call: TRBV5-5
d_call: NA
clone_size: NA

cdr3_aa: CATSRVRVGGNTIYF
cdr3_nt: TGTGCCACCAGCAGAGTAAGGGTCGGTGGAAACACCATATATTTT
j_call: TRBJ1-3
v_call: TRBV15
d_call: NA
clone_size: NA

cdr3_aa: CAWSVHGNQPQHF
cdr3_nt: TGTGCCTGGAGTGTACATGGGAATCAGCCCCAGCATTTT
j_call: TRBJ1-5
v_call: TRBV30
d_call: NA
clone_size: few

cdr3_aa: CASRSGGAEPGELFF
cdr3_nt: TGTGCCAGCAGGTCAGGTGGGGCTGAGCCCGGGGAGCTGTTTTTT
j_call: TRBJ2-2
v_call: TRBV25-1
d_call: NA
clone_size: few

cdr3_aa: CASSPQGTDTQYF
cdr3_nt: TGTGCCAGCAGCCCTCAGGGCACAGATACGCAGTATTTT
j_call: TRBJ2-3
v_call: TRBV7-2
d_call: NA
clone_size: NA

cdr3_aa: CASSLDYTGELFF
cdr3_nt: TGTGCCAGCAGCTTGGACTACACCGGGGAGCTGTTTTTT
j_call: TRBJ2-2
v_call: TRBV5-4
d_call: NA
clone_size: NA

cdr3_aa: CASTVTGTSKAFF
cdr3_nt: TGTGCCAGCACCGTAACCGGGACATCAAAAGCTTTCTTT
j_call: TRBJ1-1
v_call: TRBV7-9
d_call: NA
clone_size: NA

cdr3_aa: CASTGSGTRTEAFF
cdr3_nt: TGTGCCAGCACCGGGAGCGGTACGCGCACTGAAGCTTTCTTT
j_call: TRBJ1-1
v_call: TRBV6-5
d_call: NA
clone_size: NA

cdr3_aa: CASSPMGGRGETQYF
cdr3_nt: TGTGCCAGCAGCCCGATGGGGGGCCGTGGAGAGACCCAGTACTTC
j_call: TRBJ2-5
v_call: TRBV7-2
d_call: NA
clone_size: NA

cdr3_aa: CASSHDRGGQPQHF
cdr3_nt: TGTGCCAGCAGTCACGACAGGGGGGGACAGCCCCAGCATTTT
j_call: TRBJ1-5
v_call: TRBV6-5
d_call: TRBD1
clone_size: NA

cdr3_aa: CASSLEWTGGDTGYTF
cdr3_nt: TGTGCCAGCAGCTTGGAGTGGACAGGGGGAGATACAGGCTACACCTTC
j_call: TRBJ1-2
v_call: TRBV5-8
d_call: TRBD1
clone_size: NA

cdr3_aa: CASSQSGEKLFF
cdr3_nt: TGTGCCAGCAGCCAATCCGGGGAAAAACTGTTTTTT
j_call: TRBJ1-4
v_call: TRBV3-1/TRBV3-2
d_call: NA
clone_size: NA

cdr3_aa: CSVTGGGRGTDTQYF
cdr3_nt: TGCAGCGTGACGGGCGGGGGGCGCGGAACAGATACGCAGTATTTT
j_call: TRBJ2-3
v_call: TRBV29-1
d_call: TRBD2
clone_size: NA

cdr3_aa: CASSFPGQRVSYEQYF
cdr3_nt: TGTGCCAGCAGTTTCCCCGGACAGCGAGTCTCCTACGAGCAGTACTTC
j_call: TRBJ2-7
v_call: TRBV27
d_call: NA
clone_size: NA

cdr3_aa: CASSPQGEDQPQHF
cdr3_nt: TGTGCCAGCTCACCACAGGGTGAAGATCAGCCCCAGCATTTT
j_call: TRBJ1-5
v_call: TRBV18
d_call: NA
clone_size: NA

cdr3_aa: CASSVNRGREAFF
cdr3_nt: TGTGCCAGCAGCGTCAACAGGGGCCGAGAAGCTTTCTTT
j_call: TRBJ1-1
v_call: TRBV7-8
d_call: TRBD1
clone_size: NA

cdr3_aa: CASGREKLFF
cdr3_nt: TGTGCCAGTGGACGTGAAAAGCTGTTTTTT
j_call: TRBJ1-4
v_call: TRBV19
d_call: NA
clone_size: NA

cdr3_aa: CASSQDTGNTEAFF
cdr3_nt: TGTGCCAGCAGCCAAGATACAGGGAACACTGAAGCTTTCTTT
j_call: TRBJ1-1
v_call: TRBV4-2
d_call: NA
clone_size: NA

cdr3_aa: CASGLRPGGLVTEAFF
cdr3_nt: TGTGCTAGTGGTTTGAGGCCAGGGGGCTTAGTCACTGAAGCTTTCTTT
j_call: TRBJ1-1
v_call: TRBV12-5
d_call: TRBD1
clone_size: NA

cdr3_aa: CASSSGLYSYNEQFF
cdr3_nt: TGTGCCAGTAGTTCCGGGCTATATTCCTACAATGAGCAGTTCTTC
j_call: TRBJ2-1
v_call: TRBV19
d_call: NA
clone_size: NA

cdr3_aa: CASRSNYGYTF
cdr3_nt: TGTGCCAGCAGGTCGAACTATGGCTACACCTTC
j_call: TRBJ1-2
v_call: TRBV13
d_call: NA
clone_size: NA

cdr3_aa: CASSGGDTGELFF
cdr3_nt: TGTGCCAGCAGTGGGGGGGACACCGGGGAGCTGTTTTTT
j_call: TRBJ2-2
v_call: TRBV6-4
d_call: NA
clone_size: NA

cdr3_aa: CAIRGDRRKETQYF
cdr3_nt: TGTGCCATCCGGGGGGACAGACGAAAAGAGACCCAGTACTTC
j_call: TRBJ2-5
v_call: TRBV6-5
d_call: NA
clone_size: NA

cdr3_aa: CSVGGTSGQPAQYF
cdr3_nt: TGCAGCGTTGGGGGCACTAGCGGGCAGCCTGCGCAGTATTTT
j_call: TRBJ2-3
v_call: TRBV29-1
d_call: TRBD2
clone_size: NA

cdr3_aa: CASSWTESNTEAFF
cdr3_nt: TGTGCCAGCAGCTGGACCGAGTCGAACACTGAAGCTTTCTTT
j_call: TRBJ1-1
v_call: TRBV6-5
d_call: NA
clone_size: NA

cdr3_aa: CSAADRDSYGYTF
cdr3_nt: TGCAGCGCGGCCGACAGGGACTCCTATGGCTACACCTTC
j_call: TRBJ1-2
v_call: TRBV29-1
d_call: TRBD1
clone_size: NA

cdr3_aa: CASSLAVEAFF
cdr3_nt: TGTGCCAGCAGTTTGGCTGTCGAAGCTTTCTTT
j_call: TRBJ1-1
v_call: TRBV28
d_call: NA
clone_size: once

cdr3_aa: CASWAGNTDTQYF
cdr3_nt: TGTGCCAGCTGGGCAGGGAATACAGATACGCAGTATTTT
j_call: TRBJ2-3
v_call: TRBV18
d_call: NA
clone_size: NA

cdr3_aa: CAWRGGLLYNSPLHF
cdr3_nt: TGTGCCTGGAGGGGGGGACTGCTTTATAATTCACCCCTCCACTTT
j_call: TRBJ1-6
v_call: TRBV30
d_call: NA
clone_size: NA

cdr3_aa: CASSGDRAINEKLFF
cdr3_nt: TGTGCCAGCAGTGGGGACAGGGCGATTAATGAAAAACTGTTTTTT
j_call: TRBJ1-4
v_call: TRBV2
d_call: TRBD1
clone_size: NA

cdr3_aa: CSASTQGRAYEQYF
cdr3_nt: TGCAGCGCTTCAACACAGGGTAGGGCCTACGAGCAGTACTTC
j_call: TRBJ2-7
v_call: TRBV29-1
d_call: NA
clone_size: NA

cdr3_aa: CASSGTGGYQPQHF
cdr3_nt: TGTGCCAGCAGCGGGACAGGAGGCTATCAGCCCCAGCATTTT
j_call: TRBJ1-5
v_call: TRBV6-5
d_call: TRBD1
clone_size: NA

cdr3_aa: CASSRSGLASYNEQFF
cdr3_nt: TGTGCCAGCAGTCGTTCGGGACTAGCGTCCTACAATGAGCAGTTCTTC
j_call: TRBJ2-1
v_call: TRBV13
d_call: TRBD2
clone_size: NA

cdr3_aa: CASSHLGYEQYF
cdr3_nt: TGTGCCAGCAGCCATCTAGGGTACGAGCAGTACTTC
j_call: TRBJ2-7
v_call: TRBV6-5
d_call: NA
clone_size: NA

cdr3_aa: CASSITGTGAGNTEAFF
cdr3_nt: TGTGCCAGTAGTATTACCGGGACAGGGGCGGGGAACACTGAAGCTTTCTTT
j_call: TRBJ1-1
v_call: TRBV19
d_call: TRBD1
clone_size: NA

cdr3_aa: CAWGGQQNTEAFF
cdr3_nt: TGTGCCTGGGGTGGACAGCAGAACACTGAAGCTTTCTTT
j_call: TRBJ1-1
v_call: TRBV30
d_call: NA
clone_size: NA

cdr3_aa: CASSPGMGQSNTEAFF
cdr3_nt: TGCGCCAGCAGCCCCGGCATGGGACAGTCGAACACTGAAGCTTTCTTT
j_call: TRBJ1-1
v_call: TRBV4-3
d_call: TRBD1
clone_size: NA

cdr3_aa: CASSLGDGYQPQHF
cdr3_nt: TGTGCCAGCAGCTTGGGGGACGGGTATCAGCCCCAGCATTTT
j_call: TRBJ1-5
v_call: TRBV7-9
d_call: NA
clone_size: NA

cdr3_aa: CASSIGAGLLNTEAFF
cdr3_nt: TGTGCCAGTAGTATAGGGGCAGGGCTTTTGAACACTGAAGCTTTCTTT
j_call: TRBJ1-1
v_call: TRBV19
d_call: NA
clone_size: NA

cdr3_aa: CASSSGDRGNTEAFF
cdr3_nt: TGTGCCAGCAGCAGCGGGGACAGGGGGAACACTGAAGCTTTCTTT
j_call: TRBJ1-1
v_call: TRBV13
d_call: TRBD1
clone_size: NA

cdr3_aa: CASSFGDSGSGELFF
cdr3_nt: TGTGCCAGCAGCTTTGGAGACAGTGGGTCCGGGGAGCTGTTTTTT
j_call: TRBJ2-2
v_call: TRBV5-5
d_call: NA
clone_size: once

cdr3_aa: CAISESQGAGEKLFF
cdr3_nt: TGTGCCATCAGTGAGTCCCAGGGGGCGGGGGAAAAACTGTTTTTT
j_call: TRBJ1-4
v_call: TRBV10-3
d_call: TRBD1
clone_size: NA

cdr3_aa: CASSEIRTGNEQFF
cdr3_nt: TGTGCCAGCAGTGAAATAAGGACAGGTAATGAGCAGTTCTTC
j_call: TRBJ2-1
v_call: TRBV6-1
d_call: TRBD1
clone_size: NA

cdr3_aa: CASSFDLAGGTDTQYF
cdr3_nt: TGCGCCAGCAGCTTTGACCTAGCGGGAGGCACAGATACGCAGTATTTT
j_call: TRBJ2-3
v_call: TRBV5-1
d_call: TRBD2
clone_size: once

cdr3_aa: CASSRDRYNEQFF
cdr3_nt: TGTGCCAGCAGCCGGGACAGATACAATGAGCAGTTCTTC
j_call: TRBJ2-1
v_call: TRBV6-4
d_call: TRBD1
clone_size: NA

cdr3_aa: CARHREADSYNEQFF
cdr3_nt: TGTGCCAGACATAGAGAGGCGGACTCCTACAATGAGCAGTTCTTC
j_call: TRBJ2-1
v_call: TRBV2
d_call: NA
clone_size: NA

cdr3_aa: CASSALQGLNTEAFF
cdr3_nt: TGTGCCAGCAGCGCGTTACAGGGATTGAACACTGAAGCTTTCTTT
j_call: TRBJ1-1
v_call: TRBV5-4
d_call: NA
clone_size: NA